A single sample gave rise to the 30 T cell receptor beta chains below, sequenced in a study of T-cell memory formation after mild COVID-19. TCRdb reanalysed the 5' RACE reads using MiXCR and keeps one entry per CDR3 protein. Among around 100,000 distinct CDR3 sequences listed, around a fifth were seen once. Sequencing used PBMCs or a T cell subset sorted from them (not recorded which). These receptors were obtained from a young man who had mild COVID-19 (a few samples of this study predate the infection). Cell type and time point are not known.

This clonotype was detected a few times. The CDR3 nucleotides read TGTGCCAGCAGCTTTCCGACTGGACCCTCGAGGACAGATACGCAGTATTTT. Protein product: CASSFPTGPSRTDTQYF. This chain uses TRBV7-9 with TRBJ2-3; D gene unclear. Germline values: CDR1 SEHNR, CDR2 FQNEAQ (reference sequence). This CDR3 comprises 17 residues. Trimming left V 3 bases short and J 3 bases short, with 19 bases between. The whole variable domain, filled in from reference TRBV7-9 and TRBJ2-3, reads DTGVSQNPRHKITKRGQNVTFRCDPISEHNRLYWYRQTLGQGPEFLTYFQNEAQLEKSRLLSDRFSAERPKGSFSTLEIQRTEQGDSAMYLCASSFPTGPSRTDTQYFGPGTRLTVL.

The genes are TRBV3-1 and TRBJ2-1, with TRBD2 identical over 14 bases. The CDR3 is 17 residues long. Germline CDR1 is LGHDT and CDR2 is YNNKEL (reference sequence). V was pared by 5 bases and J by 4 bases, with 7 bases of the junction left unmatched. The CDR3 sequence: CASSSRTSGGMYNEQFF. The CDR3 DNA is TGTGCCAGCAGCTCTCGGACTAGCGGGGGGATGTACAATGAGCAGTTCTTC.

This clonotype was counted at least ten times. The rearrangement links TRBV12-3 or TRBV12-4 to TRBJ2-5; perhaps TRBD1 as D (6 bases). There are 14 residues in the CDR3. V was clipped by 3 bases and J by 2 bases, with 10 bases between them. This CDR3 reads CASSLQGQQETQYF. The CDR3 bases are TGTGCCAGCAGTTTGCAGGGGCAACAAGAGACCCAGTACTTC.

CDR3 amino acids: CSVRRDTGDTGELFF. In nucleotides, the CDR3 is TGCAGCGTGCGGAGGGACACGGGTGACACCGGGGAGCTGTTTTTT. The V gene is TRBV29-1, the J gene TRBJ2-2; D may correspond to TRBD1 or TRBD2 (6 bases each). The CDR3 is 15 amino acids. Germline CDR1 SQVTM, CDR2 ANQGSEA. The V and J ends lost 6 bases and 3 bases respectively, with 17 bases between them.

V and J are TRBV5-1 and TRBJ2-1; D is uncertain. Deletions cut 0 bases from V and 5 bases from J, with 6 bases between. This CDR3 is 13 amino acids long. In germline, CDR1 is SGHRS, CDR2 YFSETQ. This CDR3 is CASSLGIDNEQFF. CDR3 bases: TGCGCCAGCAGCTTGGGTATAGACAATGAGCAGTTCTTC.

The V call is TRBV3-1, the J call TRBJ2-7; D is ambiguous. Per germline, CDR1 LGHDT and CDR2 YNNKEL (reference sequence). The CDR3 is 13 residues long. V dropped 3 bases and J dropped 4 bases, with 10 bases sitting between them. CDR3 sequence: CASSHGSGYEQYF. The CDR3 nucleotides are TGTGCCAGCAGCCACGGTAGTGGTTACGAGCAGTACTTC.

The V and J genes are TRBV4-1 and TRBJ2-2, with TRBD1 identical over 7 bases. The CDR3 is 13 amino acids. V lost 8 bases, J lost 3 bases, and 3 bases stayed unmatched. The germline V gene has CDR1 MGHRA and CDR2 YSYEKL. The CDR3 bases are TGCGCCAGCTCACAGGGGTACACCGGGGAGCTGTTTTTT. Translated: CASSQGYTGELFF.

The chain combines TRBV9 with TRBJ2-3; D is undetermined. Germline V CDR1 and CDR2: SGDLS, YYNGEE. The length of the CDR3 is 15 residues. V was trimmed by 0 bases and J by 4 bases, leaving 12 bases between them. CDR3 bases: TGTGCCAGCAGCGTAGGGGCTTTACTGGCAGATACGCAGTATTTT. Translated, it gives CASSVGALLADTQYF.

This clonotype was found a few times. The rearrangement joins TRBV6-4 to TRBJ2-1; D is undetermined. This CDR3 region has 13 residues. CDR1 and CDR2 from the germline V gene are MRHNA and SNTAGT. V lost 5 bases and J 0 bases, leaving 5 bases between the germline ends. The CDR3: CASSPTSYNEQFF. DNA for the CDR3: TGTGCCAGCAGTCCCACCTCCTACAATGAGCAGTTCTTC.

This clonotype was seen only a few times. This sequence joins TRBV5-1 and TRBJ1-1; TRBD1 agrees at 7 bases. CDR3 length equals 11 residues. V gave up 5 bases and J gave up 8 bases; unmatched junction bases: 3. Germline lookup yields CDR1 SGHRS and CDR2 YFSETQ. The CDR3 here is CASRSGQEAFF. The CDR3 DNA sequence: TGCGCCAGCAGATCGGGACAGGAAGCTTTCTTT. Full variable domain (rest looked up from reference TRBV5-1 and TRBJ1-1): KAGVTQTPRYLIKTRGQQVTLSCSPISGHRSVSWYQQTPGQGLQFLFEYFSETQRNKGNFPGRFSGRQFSNSRSEMNVSTLELGDSALYLCASRSGQEAFFGQGTRLTVV.

In this sample, this clonotype turned up a few times. This CDR3 reads CASSQDGTGGEELFF. DNA for the CDR3: TGCGCCAGCAGCCAAGATGGGACAGGGGGCGAGGAGCTGTTTTTT. V is TRBV4-1 and J is TRBJ2-2; 12 bases are shared with TRBD1. V lost 0 bases, J lost 10 bases, and 3 bases stayed unmatched. CDR1 is MGHRA, CDR2 YSYEKL, per germline. The CDR3 is 15 residues long.

The rearrangement joins TRBV7-9 to TRBJ1-5; D not certain. Deletions cut 6 bases from V and 5 bases from J, with 14 bases between. The CDR3 runs 14 residues. Germline V CDR1 and CDR2: SEHNR, FQNEAQ (reference sequence). Here the CDR3 reads CASSPQEWDQPQHF. The CDR3 DNA sequence: TGTGCCAGCAGTCCTCAGGAATGGGATCAGCCCCAGCATTTT.

This sequence joins TRBV20-1 and TRBJ2-1; TRBD2 matches 12 bases. The J segment lost 5 bases and the V segment lost 6 bases, leaving 11 bases of the junction unmatched. Germline values: CDR1 DFQATT, CDR2 SNEGSKA (reference sequence). CDR3 length: 16 residues. In nucleotides, the CDR3 is TGCAGTGCCCTACCCGTCAGACTAGCGGGGGACAATGAGCAGTTCTTC. Translating it yields CSALPVRLAGDNEQFF.

The chain combines TRBV5-6 with TRBJ2-2; no clear D. Trimming shortened V by 1 base and J by 4 bases, and 14 bases separated the two germline ends. Germline V gene lookup returns CDR1 SGHDT and CDR2 YYEEEE. The CDR3 extends over 16 amino acids. The CDR3 DNA follows: TGTGCCAGCAGCTTGTCTGCGGTACAGTTCACCGGGGAGCTGTTTTTT. Translated: CASSLSAVQFTGELFF. Filled out from reference TRBV5-6 and TRBJ2-2, the complete variable domain reads DAGVTQSPTHLIKTRGQQVTLRCSPKSGHDTVSWYQQALGQGPQFIFQYYEEEERQRGNFPDRFSGHQFPNYSSELNVNALLLGDSALYLCASSLSAVQFTGELFFGEGSRLTVL.

This clonotype was seen a few times. This chain joins TRBV16 and TRBJ2-7; maybe TRBD1 (7 bases). From germline, CDR1 is KGHSY and CDR2 FQNENV. With 7 bases removed from V and 2 bases from J, the gap between germline ends came to 12 bases. This CDR3 comprises 13 residues. Written as DNA, the CDR3 is TGTGCCAGCACCCAGGGGGGCCCCTACGAGCAGTACTTC. It specifies CASTQGGPYEQYF.

The chain uses TRBV10-3 and TRBJ2-3, with a possible D match to TRBD2 (5 bases). This CDR3 region has 11 residues. Germline loops: CDR1 ENHRY, CDR2 SYGVKD. Trimming shortened V by 5 bases and J by 6 bases, and 6 bases separated the two germline ends. The CDR3 nucleotides are TGTGCCATCAGTCGGGGTGATACGCAGTATTTT. It specifies CAISRGDTQYF.

This sequence joins TRBV7-9 and TRBJ2-7; D is ambiguous. CDR1 and CDR2 from the germline V gene are SEHNR and FQNEAQ (reference sequence). Between the trimmed V and J ends, which lost 4 bases and 0 bases, there was a span of 4 bases. The CDR3 has 12 amino acids. CDR3 bases: TGTGCCAGCAGCTCCACCTCCTACGAGCAGTACGTC. This encodes CASSSTSYEQYV.

The table lists this clonotype with a few counts. This chain links TRBV12-3 or TRBV12-4 with TRBJ2-3; no firm D call. This CDR3 comprises 14 residues. Trimming took 7 bases from V and 0 from J, leaving 11 bases between them. CDR3 amino acids: CASTRAISTDTQYF. The CDR3, as DNA: TGTGCCAGCACCCGTGCCATTAGCACAGATACGCAGTATTTT.

This clonotype was counted between two and nine times. This chain joins TRBV7-6 and TRBJ2-4; D unclear. The CDR3 runs to 17 residues. The germline gives CDR1 SGHVS, CDR2 FNYEAQ. The germline V and J ends were trimmed by 0 bases and 7 bases, with 19 bases remaining between them. CDR3: CASSLASGYPTLNIQYF. Here the CDR3 DNA reads TGTGCCAGCAGCTTAGCATCCGGCTACCCCACTTTGAACATTCAGTACTTC.

The V and J genes are TRBV6-5 and TRBJ2-5; D possibly corresponds to TRBD1 (5 bases). Germline-derived CDR1 and CDR2 are MNHEY and SVGAGI. The CDR3 spans 14 residues. V was clipped by 3 bases and J by 2 bases, with 10 bases between them. The CDR3 loop reads CASSYTTGQETQYF. The CDR3 nucleotides are TGTGCCAGCAGTTATACCACAGGACAAGAGACCCAGTACTTC.

The chain couples TRBV5-1 to TRBJ2-5; a possible D gene is TRBD2 (5 bases). The germline gives CDR1 SGHRS, CDR2 YFSETQ. There are 13 residues in the CDR3. V lost 4 bases to trimming and J lost 5 bases, with 12 bases between them. This CDR3 is CASSPPSGETQYF. CDR3 nucleotide sequence: TGCGCCAGCAGCCCCCCGTCGGGGGAGACCCAGTACTTC.

The genes are TRBV6-5 and TRBJ2-2; no definite D call. Between the trimmed V and J ends, which lost 0 bases and 6 bases, there was a span of 11 bases. CDR1 and CDR2 from the germline V gene are MNHEY and SVGAGI. This CDR3 region has 15 residues. The CDR3 sequence: CASSYSGPTPGELFF. In DNA, the CDR3 is TGTGCCAGCAGTTACTCGGGTCCCACCCCCGGGGAGCTGTTTTTT.

This chain joins TRBV11-2 and TRBJ2-7, with D unclear. The CDR3 has 14 residues. Trimming removed 4 bases from V and 4 bases from J, with 14 bases in between. CDR1 is SGHAT and CDR2 is FQNNGV in the germline V gene. The CDR3 here is CASSSGALPYEQYV. DNA for the CDR3: TGTGCCAGCAGCTCCGGAGCGTTACCATACGAGCAGTACGTC.

The chain has TRBV7-9 and TRBJ2-2, with D uncertain. Germline CDR1 and CDR2: SEHNR and FQNEAQ (reference sequence). V was clipped by 10 bases and J by 7 bases, with 13 bases between them. This CDR3 contains 12 residues. Written as DNA, the CDR3 is TGTGCCAAGACGGCCCGGCTCGGGGAGCTGTTTTTT. This gives the protein CAKTARLGELFF.

This sequence joins TRBV20-1 and TRBJ2-3, with 9 positions matching TRBD1. Germline V lookup: CDR1 DFQATT, CDR2 SNEGSKA (reference sequence). The CDR3 covers 16 residues. Trimming took 5 bases from V and 5 from J; bases not matched to a gene: 14. The CDR3 reads CSAPGQGVLRVDTQYF. The CDR3 DNA is TGCAGTGCTCCGGGACAGGGAGTCCTTCGGGTAGATACGCAGTATTTT.

This clonotype was seen a few times. This chain links TRBV6-5 with TRBJ2-5, with a possible D match to TRBD2 (6 bases). This CDR3 is built from 14 residues. The V gene lost 3 bases and the J gene lost 5 bases, with 13 bases spanning the gap. Germline-derived CDR1 and CDR2 are MNHEY and SVGAGI. CDR3 in amino acids: CASSYRGEVETQYF. DNA of the CDR3: TGTGCCAGCAGTTATCGAGGGGAGGTTGAGACCCAGTACTTC.

V and J are TRBV6-2 or TRBV6-3 and TRBJ1-5; 10 bases align to TRBD1. CDR3 length equals 15 residues. Per germline, CDR1 MNHEY and CDR2 SVGEGT. V shed 2 bases and J 5 bases; nucleotides not matched to a gene: 3. The CDR3 region is CASSYVGTGDQPQHF. CDR3 nucleotide sequence: TGTGCCAGCAGTTACGTGGGGACAGGGGATCAGCCCCAGCATTTT.

The genes are TRBV9 and TRBJ2-1; TRBD1 is a possible D gene (6 bases). In germline, CDR1 is SGDLS, CDR2 YYNGEE. CDR3 length: 16 amino acids. The V gene lost 6 bases and the J gene lost 4 bases, with 20 bases spanning the gap. The CDR3 reads CASNERPETGYNEQFF. The CDR3 region has the DNA TGTGCCAGCAACGAAAGACCCGAGACAGGATACAATGAGCAGTTCTTC. Combining the CDR3 with reference TRBV9 and TRBJ2-1 gives the whole variable domain DSGVTQTPKHLITATGQRVTLRCSPRSGDLSVYWYQQSLDQGLQFLIQYYNGEERAKGNILERFSAQQFPDLHSELNLSSLELGDSALYFCASNERPETGYNEQFFGPGTRLTVL.

There are a few counts of this clonotype. The J gene is TRBJ1-1, the V gene TRBV6-6, with D possibly matching TRBD1 (5 bases). Germline V gene data show CDR1 as MNHNY and CDR2 as SVGAGI (reference sequence). The CDR3 has 14 residues. Trimming cost V 1 base and J 4 bases, with 10 bases left between them. DNA of the CDR3: TGTGCCAGCAGTTACTTGGGGGGGACCACTGAAGCTTTCTTT. Translated: CASSYLGGTTEAFF.

This clonotype was recorded a few times. This CDR3 reads CASSYSLRGGAADTQYF. CDR3 nucleotide sequence: TGTGCCAGCAGTTACTCGTTGCGCGGGGGGGCCGCAGATACGCAGTATTTT. This chain connects TRBV6-5 to TRBJ2-3, with 9 bases identical to TRBD2. The CDR3 is 17 residues long. J lost 4 bases, V lost 0 bases, and 8 bases had no gene match. The germline CDR1 and CDR2 sequences are MNHEY and SVGAGI.